This T cell receptor beta chain was sequenced in a study of shared clonotypes between healthy human individuals. All participating donors were Caucasian adults from Nashville, Tennessee. A split of CD4+ cells into CD45RA+ naive and CD45RA-negative memory subsets was performed. Trimming left V 3 bases short and J 5 bases short, with 1 base between. The germline CDR1 and CDR2 sequences are SNHLY and FYNNEI. The CDR3 has 10 amino acids. Every subset's genomic DNA went evenly onto several immunoSEQ plates. This table comes from immunoSEQ multiplex PCR, and its TCRdb copy is limited to in-frame clones, with some not included. The repertoire has approximately 2.5 million clones, roughly 92% of them found once; the top ten carry about 0.13%. This clone was counted a few times. This CDR3 is also generated by other DNA sequences in the sample.

The V gene is TRBV2, the J gene TRBJ2-5; D call uncertain. This TCR was sampled from a young man in good health. Sample: naive CD4+ T cells sorted from blood. Subset reported: CD45RA+ positively selected. CDR3 sequence (DNA): TGTGCCAGCAGTGAGGAGACCCAGTACTTC. This translates into CASSEETQYF.